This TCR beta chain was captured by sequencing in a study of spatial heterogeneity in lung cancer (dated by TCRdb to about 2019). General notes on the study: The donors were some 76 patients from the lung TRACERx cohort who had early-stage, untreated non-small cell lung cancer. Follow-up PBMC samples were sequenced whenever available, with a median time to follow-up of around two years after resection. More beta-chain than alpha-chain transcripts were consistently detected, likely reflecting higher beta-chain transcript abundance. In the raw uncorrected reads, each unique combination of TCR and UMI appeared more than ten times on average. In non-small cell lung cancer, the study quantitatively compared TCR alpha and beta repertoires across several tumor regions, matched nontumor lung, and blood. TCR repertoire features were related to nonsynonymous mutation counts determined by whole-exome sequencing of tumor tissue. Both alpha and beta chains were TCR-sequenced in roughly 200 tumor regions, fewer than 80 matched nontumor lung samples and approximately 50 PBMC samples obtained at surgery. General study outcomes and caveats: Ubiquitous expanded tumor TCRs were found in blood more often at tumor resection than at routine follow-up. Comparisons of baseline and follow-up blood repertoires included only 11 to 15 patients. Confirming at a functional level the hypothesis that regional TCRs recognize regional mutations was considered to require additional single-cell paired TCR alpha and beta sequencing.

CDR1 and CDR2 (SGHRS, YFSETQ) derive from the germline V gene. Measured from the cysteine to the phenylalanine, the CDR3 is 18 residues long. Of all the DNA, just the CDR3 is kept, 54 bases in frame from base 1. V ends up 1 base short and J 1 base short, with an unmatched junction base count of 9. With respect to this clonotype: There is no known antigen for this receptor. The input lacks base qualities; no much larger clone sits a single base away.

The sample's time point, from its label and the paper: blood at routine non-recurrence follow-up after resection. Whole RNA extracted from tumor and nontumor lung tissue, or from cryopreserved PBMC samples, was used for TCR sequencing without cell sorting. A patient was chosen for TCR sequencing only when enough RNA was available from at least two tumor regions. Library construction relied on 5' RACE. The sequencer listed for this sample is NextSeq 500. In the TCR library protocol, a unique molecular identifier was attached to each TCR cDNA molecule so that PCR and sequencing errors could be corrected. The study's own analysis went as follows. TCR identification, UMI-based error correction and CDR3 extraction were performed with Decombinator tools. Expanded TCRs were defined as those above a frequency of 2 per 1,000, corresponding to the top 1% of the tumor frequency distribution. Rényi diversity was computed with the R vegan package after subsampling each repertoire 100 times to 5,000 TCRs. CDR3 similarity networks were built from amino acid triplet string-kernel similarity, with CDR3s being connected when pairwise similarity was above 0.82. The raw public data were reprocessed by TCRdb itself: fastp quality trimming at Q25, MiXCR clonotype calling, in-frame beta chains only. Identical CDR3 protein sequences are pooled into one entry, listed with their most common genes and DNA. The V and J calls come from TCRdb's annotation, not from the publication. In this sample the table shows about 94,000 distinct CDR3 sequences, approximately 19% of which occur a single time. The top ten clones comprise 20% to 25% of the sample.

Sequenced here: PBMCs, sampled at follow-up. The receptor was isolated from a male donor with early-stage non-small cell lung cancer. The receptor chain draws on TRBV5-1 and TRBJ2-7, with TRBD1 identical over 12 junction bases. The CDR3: CASSLRSGTGGSSYEQYF. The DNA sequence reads TGCGCCAGCAGCTTGAGGTCTGGGACAGGGGGCAGTTCCTACGAGCAGTACTTC. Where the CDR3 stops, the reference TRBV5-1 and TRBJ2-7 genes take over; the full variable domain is KAGVTQTPRYLIKTRGQQVTLSCSPISGHRSVSWYQQTPGQGLQFLFEYFSETQRNKGNFPGRFSGRQFSNSRSEMNVSTLELGDSALYLCASSLRSGTGGSSYEQYFGPGTRLTVT.